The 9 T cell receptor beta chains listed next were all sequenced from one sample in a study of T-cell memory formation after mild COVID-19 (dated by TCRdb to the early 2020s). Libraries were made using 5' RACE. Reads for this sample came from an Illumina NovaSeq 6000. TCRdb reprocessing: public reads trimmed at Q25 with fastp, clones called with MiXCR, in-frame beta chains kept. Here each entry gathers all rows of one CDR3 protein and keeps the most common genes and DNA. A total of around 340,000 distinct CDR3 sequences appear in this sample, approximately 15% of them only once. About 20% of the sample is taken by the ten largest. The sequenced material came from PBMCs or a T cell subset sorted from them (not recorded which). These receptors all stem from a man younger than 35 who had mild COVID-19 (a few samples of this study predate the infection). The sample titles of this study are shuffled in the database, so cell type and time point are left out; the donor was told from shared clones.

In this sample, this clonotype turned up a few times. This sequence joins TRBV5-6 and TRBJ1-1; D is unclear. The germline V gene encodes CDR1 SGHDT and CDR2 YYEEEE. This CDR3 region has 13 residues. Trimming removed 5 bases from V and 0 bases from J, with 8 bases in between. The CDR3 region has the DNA TGTGCCAGCAGGGAGGACCTGAACACTGAAGCTTTCTTT. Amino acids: CASREDLNTEAFF.

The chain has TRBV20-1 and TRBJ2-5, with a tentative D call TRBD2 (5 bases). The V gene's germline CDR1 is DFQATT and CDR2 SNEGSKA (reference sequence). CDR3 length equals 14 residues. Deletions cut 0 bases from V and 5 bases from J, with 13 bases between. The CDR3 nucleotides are TGCAGTGCTAGAGATCTCGGCAGCGGTGAGACCCAGTACTTC. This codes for CSARDLGSGETQYF.

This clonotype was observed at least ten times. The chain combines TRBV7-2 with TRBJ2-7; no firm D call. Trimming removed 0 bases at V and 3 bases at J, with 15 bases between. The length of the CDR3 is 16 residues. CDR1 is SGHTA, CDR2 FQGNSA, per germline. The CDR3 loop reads CASSLAGSAGFYEQYF. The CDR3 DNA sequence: TGTGCCAGCAGCTTAGCGGGGTCCGCCGGATTCTACGAGCAGTACTTC.

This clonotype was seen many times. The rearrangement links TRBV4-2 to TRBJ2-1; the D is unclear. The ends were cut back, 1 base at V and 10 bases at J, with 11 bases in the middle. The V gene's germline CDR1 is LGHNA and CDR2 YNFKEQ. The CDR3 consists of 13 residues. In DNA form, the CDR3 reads TGTGCCAGCAGCCAAGGAACACTTGGAGAGCAGTTCTTC. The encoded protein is CASSQGTLGEQFF.

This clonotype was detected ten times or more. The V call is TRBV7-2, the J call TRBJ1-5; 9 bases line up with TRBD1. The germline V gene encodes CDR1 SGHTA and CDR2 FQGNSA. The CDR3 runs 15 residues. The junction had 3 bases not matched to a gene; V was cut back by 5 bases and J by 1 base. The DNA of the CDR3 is TGTGCCAGCAGCCGACAGGGGGTGAGCAATCAGCCCCAGCATTTT. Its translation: CASSRQGVSNQPQHF.

In DNA form, the CDR3 reads TGTGCCAGCAGCTCAGAACAGGGAGTCCGGGAGACCCAGTACTTC. Translating gives CASSSEQGVRETQYF. The chain joins TRBV11-2 to TRBJ2-5; possible D gene TRBD1, 6 bases. Germline CDR1 is SGHAT and CDR2 is FQNNGV. V shed 4 bases and J shed 5 bases, with 17 bases lying between them. There are 15 residues in the CDR3. Looking up the rest from reference TRBV11-2 and TRBJ2-5 gives the full variable domain: EAGVAQSPRYKIIEKRQSVAFWCNPISGHATLYWYQQILGQGPKLLIQFQNNGVVDDSQLPKDRFSAERLKGVDSTLKIQPAKLEDSAVYLCASSSEQGVRETQYFGPGTRLLVL.

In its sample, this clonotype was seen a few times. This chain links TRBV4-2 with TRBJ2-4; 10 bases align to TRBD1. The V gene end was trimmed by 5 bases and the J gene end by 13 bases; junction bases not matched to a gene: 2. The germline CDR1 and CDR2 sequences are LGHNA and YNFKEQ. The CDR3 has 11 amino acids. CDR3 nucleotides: TGTGCCAGCAGCAGGGGACAGGGGCAGTACTTC. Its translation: CASSRGQGQYF.

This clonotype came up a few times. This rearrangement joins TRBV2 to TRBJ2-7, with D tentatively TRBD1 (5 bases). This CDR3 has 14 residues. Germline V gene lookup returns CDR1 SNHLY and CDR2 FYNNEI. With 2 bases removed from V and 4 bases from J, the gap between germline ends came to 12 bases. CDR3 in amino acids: CASSEWRQLYEQYV. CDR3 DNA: TGTGCCAGCAGTGAATGGAGACAGTTATACGAGCAGTACGTC.

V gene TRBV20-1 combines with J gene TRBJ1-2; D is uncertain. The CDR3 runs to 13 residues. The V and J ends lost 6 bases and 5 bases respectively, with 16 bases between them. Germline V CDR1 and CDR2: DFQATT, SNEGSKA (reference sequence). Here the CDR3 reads CSARSGKAYGYTF. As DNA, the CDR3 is TGCAGTGCCCGGTCCGGGAAGGCTTATGGCTACACCTTC.